This T cell receptor beta chain was recovered during a study of blood T cells in healthy people across ages. As for the study in general: Per two T cells, template switching captured roughly one barcoded beta molecule.

This clonotype turned up a few times. Together with a sample-barcoded 5' primer, a J-beta primer mix was included in a second PCR lasting roughly 6 to 12 cycles. One entry per CDR3 protein, called by TCRdb with MiXCR from the 5' RACE reads. The data show 1.2 million to 1.5 million distinct CDR3 sequences, approximately 42% seen once. The germline V gene has CDR1 DFQATT and CDR2 SNEGSKA (reference sequence). Trimming pared 0 bases from V and 6 bases from J, leaving 17 bases between. This CDR3 has 15 residues. Individuals who donated were healthy Caucasians from Russia aged about 6 to 100. V usage is TRBV20-1 and J usage is TRBJ1-2; D perhaps matches TRBD1 (5 bases). Sequenced: blood. The clonotype comes from a young woman in good health. CDR3 in amino acids: CSARDGAATGDGYTF. As DNA, the CDR3 is TGCAGTGCTAGAGATGGGGCAGCCACGGGAGATGGCTACACCTTC.